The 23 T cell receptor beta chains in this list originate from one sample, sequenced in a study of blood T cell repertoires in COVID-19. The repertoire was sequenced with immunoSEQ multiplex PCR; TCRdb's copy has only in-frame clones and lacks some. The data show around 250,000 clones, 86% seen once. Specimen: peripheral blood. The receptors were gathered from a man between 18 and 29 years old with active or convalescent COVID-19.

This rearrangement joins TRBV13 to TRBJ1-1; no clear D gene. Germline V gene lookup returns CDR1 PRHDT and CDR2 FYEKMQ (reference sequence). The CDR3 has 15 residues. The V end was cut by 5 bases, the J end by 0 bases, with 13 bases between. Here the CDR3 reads CASSQYADMNTEAFF. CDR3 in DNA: TGTGCCAGCAGCCAATATGCAGACATGAACACTGAAGCTTTCTTT. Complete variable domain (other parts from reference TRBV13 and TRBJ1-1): AAGVIQSPRHLIKEKRETATLKCYPIPRHDTVYWYQQGPGQDPQFLISFYEKMQSDKGSIPDRFSAQQFSDYHSELNMSSLELGDSALYFCASSQYADMNTEAFFGQGTRLTVV.

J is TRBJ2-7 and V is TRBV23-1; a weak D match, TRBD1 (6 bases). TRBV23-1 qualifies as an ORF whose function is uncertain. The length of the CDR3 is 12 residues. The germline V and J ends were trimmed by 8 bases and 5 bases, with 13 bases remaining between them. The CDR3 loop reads CASRNQGNEQYF. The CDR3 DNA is TGCGCCAGCCGCAACCAGGGGAACGAGCAGTACTTC.

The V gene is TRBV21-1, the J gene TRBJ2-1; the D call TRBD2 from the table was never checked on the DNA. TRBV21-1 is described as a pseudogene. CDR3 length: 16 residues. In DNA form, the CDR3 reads TGTGCCAGCAGCCCCCCCCGAGCGGGAGGGTCCAATGAGCAGTTCTTC. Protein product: CASSPPRAGGSNEQFF.

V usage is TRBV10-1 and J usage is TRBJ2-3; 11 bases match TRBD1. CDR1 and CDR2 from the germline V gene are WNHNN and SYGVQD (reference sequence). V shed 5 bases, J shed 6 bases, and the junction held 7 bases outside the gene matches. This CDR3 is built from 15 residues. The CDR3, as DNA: TGCGCCAGCAGTTCTGGACAGGGGGCAGGTGATACGCAGTATTTT. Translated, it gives CASSSGQGAGDTQYF.

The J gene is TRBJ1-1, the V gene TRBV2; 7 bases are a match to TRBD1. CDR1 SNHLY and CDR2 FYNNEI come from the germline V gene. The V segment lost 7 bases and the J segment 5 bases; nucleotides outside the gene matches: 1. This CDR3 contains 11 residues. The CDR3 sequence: CASTTGTEAFF. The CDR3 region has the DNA TGTGCCAGCACGACAGGGACTGAAGCTTTCTTT.

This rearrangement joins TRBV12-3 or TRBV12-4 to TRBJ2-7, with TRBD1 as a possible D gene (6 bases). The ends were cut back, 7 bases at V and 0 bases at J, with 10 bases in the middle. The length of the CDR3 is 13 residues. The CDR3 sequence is CASNQGSSYEQYF. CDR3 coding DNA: TGTGCCAGCAACCAGGGGTCCTCCTACGAGCAGTACTTC.

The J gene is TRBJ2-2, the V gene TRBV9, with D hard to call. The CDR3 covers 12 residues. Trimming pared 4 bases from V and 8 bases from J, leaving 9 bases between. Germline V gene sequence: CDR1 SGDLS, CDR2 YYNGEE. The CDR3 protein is CASSTIGGELFF. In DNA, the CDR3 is TGTGCCAGCAGCACTATTGGGGGGGAGCTGTTTTTT.

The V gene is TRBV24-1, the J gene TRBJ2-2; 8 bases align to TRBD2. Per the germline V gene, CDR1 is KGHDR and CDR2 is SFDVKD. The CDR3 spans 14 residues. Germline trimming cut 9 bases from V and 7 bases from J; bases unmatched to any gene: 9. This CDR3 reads CATGSHSGNGELFF. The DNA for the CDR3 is TGTGCCACCGGGAGCCATAGCGGGAACGGGGAGCTGTTTTTT.

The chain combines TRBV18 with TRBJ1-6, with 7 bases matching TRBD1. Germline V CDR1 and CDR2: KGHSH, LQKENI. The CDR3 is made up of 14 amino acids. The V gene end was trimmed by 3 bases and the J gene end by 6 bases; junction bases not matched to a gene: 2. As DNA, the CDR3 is TGTGCCAGCTCACCGGGACAGATTAATTCACCCCTCCACTTT. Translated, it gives CASSPGQINSPLHF.

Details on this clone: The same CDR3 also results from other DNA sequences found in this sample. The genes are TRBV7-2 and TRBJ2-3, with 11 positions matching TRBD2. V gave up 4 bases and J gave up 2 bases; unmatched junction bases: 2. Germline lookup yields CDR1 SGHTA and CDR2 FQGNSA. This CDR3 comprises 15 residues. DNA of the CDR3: TGTGCCAGCAGCTCGGGACTAGCGGTCACAGATACGCAGTATTTT. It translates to CASSSGLAVTDTQYF.

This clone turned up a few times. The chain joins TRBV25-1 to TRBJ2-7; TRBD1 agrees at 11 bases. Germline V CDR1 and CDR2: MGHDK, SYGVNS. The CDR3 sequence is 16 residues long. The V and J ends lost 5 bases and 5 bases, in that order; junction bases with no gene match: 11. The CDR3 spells CASSNRDRGSFDEQYF. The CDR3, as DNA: TGTGCCAGCAGTAACCGGGACAGGGGGAGTTTCGACGAGCAGTACTTC.

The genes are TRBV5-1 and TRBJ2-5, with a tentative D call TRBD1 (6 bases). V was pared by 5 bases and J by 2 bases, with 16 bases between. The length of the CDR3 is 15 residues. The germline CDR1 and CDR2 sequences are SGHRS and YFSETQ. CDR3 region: CASSPQGLIQETQYF. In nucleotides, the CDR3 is TGCGCCAGCAGTCCCCAGGGGCTCATTCAAGAGACCCAGTACTTC. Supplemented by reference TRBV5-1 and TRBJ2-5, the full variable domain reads KAGVTQTPRYLIKTRGQQVTLSCSPISGHRSVSWYQQTPGQGLQFLFEYFSETQRNKGNFPGRFSGRQFSNSRSEMNVSTLELGDSALYLCASSPQGLIQETQYFGPGTRLLVL.

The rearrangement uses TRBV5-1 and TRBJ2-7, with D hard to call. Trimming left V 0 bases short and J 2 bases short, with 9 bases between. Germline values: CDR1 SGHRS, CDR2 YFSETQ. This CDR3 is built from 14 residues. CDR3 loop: CASSLARFPYEQYF. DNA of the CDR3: TGCGCCAGCAGCTTGGCCCGGTTCCCCTACGAGCAGTACTTC. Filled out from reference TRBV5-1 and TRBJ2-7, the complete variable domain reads KAGVTQTPRYLIKTRGQQVTLSCSPISGHRSVSWYQQTPGQGLQFLFEYFSETQRNKGNFPGRFSGRQFSNSRSEMNVSTLELGDSALYLCASSLARFPYEQYFGPGTRLTVT.

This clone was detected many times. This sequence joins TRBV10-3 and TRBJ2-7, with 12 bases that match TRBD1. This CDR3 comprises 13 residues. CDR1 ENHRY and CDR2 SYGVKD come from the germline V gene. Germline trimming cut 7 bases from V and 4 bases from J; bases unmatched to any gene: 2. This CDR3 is CAIKGQGAYEQYF. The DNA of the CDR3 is TGTGCCATCAAGGGACAGGGGGCATACGAGCAGTACTTC.

In DNA form, the CDR3 reads TGTGCCAGCAGTTTATCCCTCGAGCAGTACTTC. Protein product: CASSLSLEQYF. V usage is TRBV28 and J usage is TRBJ2-7, with D unclear. The V end lost 1 base, the J end lost 6 bases, and 4 bases lay between the germline ends. The CDR3 sequence is 11 residues long. CDR1 is MDHEN and CDR2 is SYDVKM in the germline V gene.

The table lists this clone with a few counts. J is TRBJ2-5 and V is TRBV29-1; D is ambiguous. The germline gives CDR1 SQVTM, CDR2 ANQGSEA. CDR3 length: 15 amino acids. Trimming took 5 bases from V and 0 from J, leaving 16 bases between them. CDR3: CSVKMLAQYQETQYF. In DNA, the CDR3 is TGCAGCGTTAAGATGTTGGCCCAGTACCAAGAGACCCAGTACTTC.

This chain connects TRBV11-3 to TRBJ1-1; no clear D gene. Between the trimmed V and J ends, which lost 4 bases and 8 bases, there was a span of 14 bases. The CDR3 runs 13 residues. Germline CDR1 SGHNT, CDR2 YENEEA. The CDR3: CASSSSEWREAFF. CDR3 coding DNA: TGTGCCAGCAGCTCGTCAGAGTGGAGAGAAGCTTTCTTT.

The CDR3 is CASSEALGGGSEQYF. Here the CDR3 DNA reads TGTGCCAGCAGTGAAGCGTTGGGAGGGGGTAGCGAGCAGTACTTC. V and J are TRBV2 and TRBJ2-7; tentative D call: TRBD2 (7 bases). Germline-derived CDR1 and CDR2 are SNHLY and FYNNEI. V shed 0 bases and J shed 6 bases, with 15 bases lying between them. CDR3 size: 15 residues.

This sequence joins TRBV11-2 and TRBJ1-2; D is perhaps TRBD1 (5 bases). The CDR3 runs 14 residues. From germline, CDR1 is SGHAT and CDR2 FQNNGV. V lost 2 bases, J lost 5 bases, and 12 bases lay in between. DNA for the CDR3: TGTGCCAGCAGCTTAATTGGGGCGGATTATGGCTACACCTTC. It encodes CASSLIGADYGYTF.

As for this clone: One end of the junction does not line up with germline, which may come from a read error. The CDR3, as DNA: TGTGCTAGCAGTTTGGCCCAGGGCACCGGGGAGCTGTTTTTT. It specifies CASSLAQGTGELFF. The J gene is TRBJ2-2, the V gene TRBV7-7, with TRBD1 as a possible D gene (5 bases). The CDR3 contains 14 residues. Germline V gene lookup returns CDR1 SSHAT and CDR2 FNYEAQ (reference sequence).

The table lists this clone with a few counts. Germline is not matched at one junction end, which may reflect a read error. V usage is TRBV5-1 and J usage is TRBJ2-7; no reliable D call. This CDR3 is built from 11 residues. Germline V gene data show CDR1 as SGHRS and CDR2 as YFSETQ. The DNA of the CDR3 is TGCGCCAGCAGCTTGGAACGGGTCAAGCACTTC. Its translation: CASSLERVKHF.

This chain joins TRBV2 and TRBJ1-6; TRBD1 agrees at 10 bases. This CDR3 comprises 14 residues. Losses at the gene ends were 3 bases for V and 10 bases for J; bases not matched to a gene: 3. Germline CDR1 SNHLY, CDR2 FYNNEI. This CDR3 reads CASSDVGQGSPLHF. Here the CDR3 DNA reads TGTGCCAGCAGTGATGTGGGACAGGGGTCACCCCTCCACTTT.

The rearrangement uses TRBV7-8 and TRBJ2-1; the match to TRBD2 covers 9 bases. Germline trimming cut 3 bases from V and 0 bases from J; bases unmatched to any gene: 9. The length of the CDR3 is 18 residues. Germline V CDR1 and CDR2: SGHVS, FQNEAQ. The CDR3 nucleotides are TGTGCCAGCAGCTTTAGCGGGAGCCCACCTAGCTCCTACAATGAGCAGTTCTTC. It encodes CASSFSGSPPSSYNEQFF.